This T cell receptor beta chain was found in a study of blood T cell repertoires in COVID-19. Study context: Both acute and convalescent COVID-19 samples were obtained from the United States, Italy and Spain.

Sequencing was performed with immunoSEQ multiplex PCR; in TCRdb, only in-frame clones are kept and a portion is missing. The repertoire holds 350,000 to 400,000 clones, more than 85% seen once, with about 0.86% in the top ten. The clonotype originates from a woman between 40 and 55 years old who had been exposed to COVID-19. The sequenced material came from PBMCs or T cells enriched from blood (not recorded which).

CDR3 sequence reads: CASSKGQLQETQYF. The CDR3 nucleotides are TGTGCCAGCAGCAAGGGACAGCTTCAAGAGACCCAGTACTTC. V usage is TRBV7-2 and J usage is TRBJ2-5; 7 nucleotides match TRBD1. With 5 bases clipped from V and 2 bases from J, the junction kept 5 bases outside the gene matches. Germline V lookup: CDR1 SGHTA, CDR2 FQGNSA. The CDR3 length is 14 residues. Together with reference TRBV7-2 and TRBJ2-5, the CDR3 gives the full variable domain: GAGVSQSPSNKVTEKGKDVELRCDPISGHTALYWYRQSLGQGLEFLIYFQGNSAPDKSGLPSDRFSAERTGGSVSTLTIQRTQQEDSAVYLCASSKGQLQETQYFGPGTRLLVL.